The clone carrying this T cell receptor (beta chain) came up a few times. TCRdb called the RT-PCR reads again in MiXCR, with one record for every CDR3 protein. The table records about 700,000 distinct CDR3 sequences, approximately 15% of them present only once. V shed 4 bases, J shed 7 bases, and the junction held 7 bases outside the gene matches. CDR1 is LGHDT and CDR2 is YNNKEL in the germline V gene (reference sequence). This CDR3 has 15 residues. The source is a female donor in good health, serving as a healthy control. J is TRBJ2-5 and V is TRBV3-1; 12 bases line up with TRBD2. The specimen was memory CD4+ T cells from blood. The CDR3: CASSPWTSGVGTQYF. For the CDR3, the DNA is TGTGCCAGCAGCCCCTGGACTAGCGGGGTTGGGACCCAGTACTTC.